The entry that follows covers one T cell receptor (beta chain) sequence. Its target is not known. TCR beta libraries were built with iRepertoire HTBI primers and Arm-PCR of CDR3 regions. A single record per CDR3 protein comes from TCRdb applying MiXCR to the multiplex PCR reads. Found here are some 450,000 distinct CDR3 sequences, about a sixth of them singletons; the top ten hold about 10%. This specimen belongs to a study of regulatory T cells in long-lasting Graves disease. Study-level points and caveats: Persistent cases favored TRBV28, TRBJ1-2 and TRBJ2-5. Reduced TCR diversity was observed in persistent Graves' patients versus newly diagnosed patients.

Time point here: newly diagnosed GD, antithyroid drugs for less than 3 months. Extracted PBMC RNA gave rise to the TCR library. An endocrinology department in Xi'an, China, recruited the patients. This CDR3 has 16 amino acids. Trimming at V came to 4 bases and at J to 1 base, leaving 6 bases not matched to a gene. Germline CDR1 is MDHEN and CDR2 is SYDVKM. This same sample was also part of a study on T cells in Graves' hyperthyroidism and ophthalmopathy. That source notes: Lactation, pregnancy, other autoimmune disease or uncontrolled infection led to exclusion of patients.

The origin of this receptor is a woman aged 25 to 39 with Graves disease. The gene calls are TRBV28 and TRBJ1-2; 10 nucleotides match TRBD1. The sample in question was peripheral blood mononuclear cells (PBMCs), obtained at new diagnosis, from a patient treated with antithyroid drugs. The CDR3 DNA reads TGTGCCAGCAGTTCCCCAGGACAGGGGGGTAACTATGGCTACACCTTC. Translating it yields CASSSPGQGGNYGYTF.